Following are 18 T cell receptor beta chains from one sample sequenced in a study of cytomegalovirus exposure and HLA in healthy donors. The PCR made use of 60 Vbeta and 13 Jbeta primers. This table comes from immunoSEQ multiplex PCR, and its TCRdb copy is limited to in-frame clones, with some not included. This table has some 120,000 clones, about 74% appearing once. The sequenced sample consisted of PBMCs. The receptor set was obtained from a woman between 45 and 65 years old in good health and CMV-seropositive.

The chain combines TRBV14 with TRBJ1-1; no firm D call. The V gene lost 4 bases and the J gene lost 2 bases, with 14 bases spanning the gap. This CDR3 region has 15 residues. Per the germline V gene, CDR1 is SGHDN and CDR2 is FVKESK. CDR3 amino acids: CASSPVTGRNTEAFF. The CDR3 DNA follows: TGTGCCAGCAGCCCCGTAACGGGGAGAAACACTGAAGCTTTCTTT.

This chain links TRBV18 with TRBJ2-5; unclear D gene. This CDR3 region has 15 residues. Per germline, CDR1 KGHSH and CDR2 LQKENI. The V end lost 6 bases, the J end lost 4 bases, and 18 bases lay between the germline ends. The CDR3 protein is CASSRAARSIETQYF. CDR3 DNA: TGTGCCAGCTCCCGCGCGGCGAGGAGTATAGAGACCCAGTACTTC.

The genes are TRBV7-2 and TRBJ2-6; 8 positions match TRBD1. This CDR3 has 17 amino acids. Germline V gene data show CDR1 as SGHTA and CDR2 as FQGNSA. Germline trimming cut 3 bases from V and 4 bases from J; bases unmatched to any gene: 8. The CDR3 DNA reads as TGTGCCAGCAGCTTCCGGCAGGGGGCAAGCGGGGCCAACGTCCTGACTTTC. This translates into CASSFRQGASGANVLTF.

The chain couples TRBV13 to TRBJ1-1, with D unresolved. The CDR3 loop spans 12 amino acids. Looked up from germline, CDR1 is PRHDT and CDR2 is FYEKMQ (reference sequence). Trimming cost V 5 bases and J 14 bases, with 18 bases left between them. Here the CDR3 reads CASSLREDSPFF. Here the CDR3 DNA reads TGTGCCAGCAGCCTCCGCGAAGACTCACCATTCTTT.

The table lists this clone with a count of one. The V gene is TRBV2, the J gene TRBJ1-5; D not certain. The CDR3 contains 12 residues. Germline lookup yields CDR1 SNHLY and CDR2 FYNNEI. V lost 4 bases and J 8 bases, leaving 9 bases between the germline ends. CDR3 in amino acids: CASSVQEKPQHF. In DNA form, the CDR3 reads TGTGCCAGCAGTGTTCAGGAAAAGCCCCAGCATTTT.

The V call is TRBV6-5, the J call TRBJ1-3, with D possibly matching TRBD1 (5 bases). V lost 4 bases and J 4 bases, leaving 14 bases between the germline ends. Looked up from germline, CDR1 is MNHEY and CDR2 is SVGAGI. CDR3 size: 15 residues. The CDR3 loop is CASSSPGHAGNTIYF. For the CDR3, the DNA is TGTGCCAGCAGTTCCCCAGGGCATGCGGGAAACACCATATATTTT.

The chain combines TRBV27 with TRBJ2-1; 9 nucleotides align to TRBD1. Looked up from germline, CDR1 is MNHEY and CDR2 is SMNVEV (reference sequence). CDR3 length: 16 residues. V lost 3 bases to trimming and J lost 6 bases; unmatched junction nucleotides: 9. In nucleotides, the CDR3 is TGTGCCAGCAGTTTTCATGGGACAGGGAGCAGCAATGAGCAGTTCTTC. Its translation is CASSFHGTGSSNEQFF.

The genes are TRBV4-1 and TRBJ1-4; TRBD1 matches at 7 bases. Per the germline V gene, CDR1 is MGHRA and CDR2 is YSYEKL. CDR3 length: 12 amino acids. V lost 4 bases, J lost 14 bases, and 7 bases stayed unmatched. The CDR3 DNA is TGCGCCAGCAGCCCTAGGACAGGTCGGCTGTTTTTT. Its translation is CASSPRTGRLFF.

This clone was observed a few times. The V and J genes are TRBV7-8 and TRBJ2-1; no reliable D call. The CDR3 covers 17 residues. The V end was cut by 7 bases, the J end by 0 bases, with 19 bases between. Germline V gene data show CDR1 as SGHVS and CDR2 as FQNEAQ. DNA for the CDR3: TGTGCCAGCACCCTCAGGTCGACCTCGAGCTCCTACAATGAGCAGTTCTTC. It encodes CASTLRSTSSSYNEQFF.

The chain is built from TRBV10-1 and TRBJ1-1; maybe TRBD1 (6 bases). With 11 bases removed from V and 5 bases from J, the gap between germline ends came to 18 bases. Germline V lookup: CDR1 WNHNN, CDR2 SYGVQD (reference sequence). The CDR3 has 13 amino acids. The CDR3 DNA reads TGCGCCCCTCAAGGGGGGCGGGGGACTGAAGCTTTCTTT. It encodes CAPQGGRGTEAFF.

The chain is built from TRBV7-9 and TRBJ2-7; D perhaps matches TRBD2 (5 bases). The CDR3 is 12 amino acids. The V end lost 6 bases, the J end lost 3 bases, and 9 bases lay between the germline ends. Germline assignment: CDR1 SEHNR and CDR2 FQNEAQ (reference sequence). CDR3 amino acids: CASRPEGYEQYF. The CDR3 DNA reads as TGTGCCAGCAGACCCGAGGGCTACGAGCAGTACTTC. Variable domain in full (rest from reference TRBV7-9 and TRBJ2-7): DTGVSQNPRHKITKRGQNVTFRCDPISEHNRLYWYRQTLGQGPEFLTYFQNEAQLEKSRLLSDRFSAERPKGSFSTLEIQRTEQGDSAMYLCASRPEGYEQYFGPGTRLTVT.

The CDR3 region has the DNA TGCGCCAGCAGCCTGGATCTCTCCTACGAGCAGTACTTC. Translating it yields CASSLDLSYEQYF. The chain employs TRBV5-1 and TRBJ2-7; D gene ambiguous. This CDR3 has 13 residues. Trimming took 4 bases from V and 0 from J, leaving 8 bases between them. Per the germline V gene, CDR1 is SGHRS and CDR2 is YFSETQ.

The chain is built from TRBV13 and TRBJ2-5; D is unclear. This CDR3 has 11 amino acids. In germline, CDR1 is PRHDT, CDR2 FYEKMQ (reference sequence). Trimming stripped 7 bases from V and 5 bases from J, with 8 bases between. The CDR3 loop reads CASKQVETQYF. CDR3 nucleotides: TGTGCCAGCAAGCAGGTGGAGACCCAGTACTTC.

The chain couples TRBV5-6 to TRBJ1-1; 8 nucleotides line up with TRBD1. This CDR3 spans 16 amino acids. Trimming at V came to 6 bases and at J to 0 bases, leaving 10 bases not matched to a gene. The germline V gene has CDR1 SGHDT and CDR2 YYEEEE. The CDR3 region is CASNPPDREVNTEAFF. In nucleotides, the CDR3 is TGTGCCAGCAACCCGCCGGACAGGGAAGTGAACACTGAAGCTTTCTTT.

V and J are TRBV29-1 and TRBJ1-5, with 7 bases aligning to TRBD1. Looked up from germline, CDR1 is SQVTM and CDR2 is ANQGSEA. The CDR3 is 13 residues long. V lost 7 bases, J lost 6 bases, and 9 bases stayed unmatched. The CDR3 loop is CSARQGEGQPQHF. CDR3 DNA: TGCAGCGCCCGACAGGGAGAGGGTCAGCCCCAGCATTTT.

This rearrangement joins TRBV15 to TRBJ2-1; no definite D call. Germline CDR1 reads LNHNV; CDR2 reads YYDKDF (reference sequence). Trimming left V 0 bases short and J 4 bases short, with 4 bases between. This CDR3 comprises 13 residues. CDR3 loop: CATSRDGYNEQFF. The CDR3 nucleotides read TGTGCCACCAGCAGAGACGGTTACAATGAGCAGTTCTTC.

The V gene is TRBV6-5, the J gene TRBJ2-1; D perhaps matches TRBD1 (6 bases). Trimming cost V 6 bases and J 7 bases, with 13 bases left between them. This CDR3 spans 13 amino acids. CDR1 and CDR2 from the germline V gene are MNHEY and SVGAGI. CDR3 amino acids: CASRILRGNEQFF. For the CDR3, the DNA is TGTGCCAGCAGGATACTCAGGGGAAATGAGCAGTTCTTC.

V is TRBV30 and J is TRBJ1-1, with D uncertain. In germline, CDR1 is GTSNPN, CDR2 SVGIG (reference sequence). The V end lost 2 bases, the J end lost 7 bases, and 17 bases lay between the germline ends. The CDR3 sequence is 14 residues long. CDR3 nucleotides: TGTGCCTGGAGTTCTCAATCCGGACGGGGTGAAGCTTTCTTT. It encodes CAWSSQSGRGEAFF.